Following are 10 T cell receptor beta chains from one sample sequenced in a study of Graves' ophthalmopathy and Graves' hyperthyroidism listed by TCRdb under 2018. The sample was run on an Illumina HiSeq 2000. TCR beta CDR3 regions were amplified from RNA transcripts for repertoire sequencing. A first-round RT-PCR used HTBI primers with the Qiagen OneStep RT-PCR kit, followed by a second-round multiplex PCR, size selection and purification. TCRdb passed the public sequencing reads through fastp at Q25 and MiXCR, retaining productive beta sequences. Each record represents a unique CDR3 protein, reported with the most common genes and DNA among its rows. In all, the sample holds under 350,000 distinct CDR3 sequences, and roughly a sixth of those were seen once. The ten largest clones take up roughly an eighth of the sample. What was sequenced was peripheral blood. These receptors were collected from an adult man with Graves' ophthalmopathy.

This clonotype was found a few times. The gene calls are TRBV6-1 and TRBJ2-5, with 8 nucleotides matching TRBD2. J gave up 3 bases and V 10 bases, and 13 bases lay outside the gene matches. The germline V gene encodes CDR1 MNHNS and CDR2 SASEGT. This CDR3 has 15 residues. The CDR3 here is CAKWRGEGRKETQYF. As DNA, the CDR3 is TGTGCCAAGTGGCGGGGGGAGGGGAGAAAAGAGACCCAGTACTTC.

The sample holds many counts of this clonotype. The chain carries TRBV30 and TRBJ1-1; TRBD1 matches at 7 bases. Trimming took 3 bases from V and 1 from J; bases not matched to a gene: 5. Germline assignment: CDR1 GTSNPN and CDR2 SVGIG (reference sequence). This CDR3 is 14 amino acids long. The DNA of the CDR3 is TGTGCCTGGAGAAGGGGGCCCCAGAACACTGAAGCTTTCTTT. Protein product: CAWRRGPQNTEAFF.

The V and J genes are TRBV6-1 and TRBJ1-1, with 8 bases identical to TRBD1. CDR3 size: 14 residues. V trimming: 6 bases; J trimming: 4 bases; junction bases outside the gene matches: 7. Germline CDR1 is MNHNS and CDR2 is SASEGT. This CDR3 is CASSEQGERTEAFF. The CDR3 DNA reads TGTGCCAGCAGCGAACAGGGGGAGCGCACTGAAGCTTTCTTT.

This clonotype was picked up many times. The chain employs TRBV6-2 or TRBV6-3 and TRBJ1-5; 7 bases line up with TRBD1. CDR1 and CDR2 from the germline V gene are MNHEY and SVGEGT. V shed 2 bases and J 1 base; nucleotides not matched to a gene: 5. This CDR3 comprises 16 residues. The CDR3 is CASSYPGTASNQPQHF. The CDR3 DNA reads as TGTGCCAGCAGTTACCCTGGGACAGCCAGCAATCAGCCCCAGCATTTT.

The rearrangement links TRBV7-2 to TRBJ2-5; tentatively, D is TRBD2 (5 bases). The CDR3 totals 15 residues. Germline assignment: CDR1 SGHTA and CDR2 FQGNSA. V was pared by 6 bases and J by 5 bases, with 19 bases between. CDR3 region: CASSPPGMVGETQYF. DNA of the CDR3: TGTGCCAGCAGTCCCCCCGGGATGGTTGGGGAGACCCAGTACTTC.

This clonotype was seen repeatedly, ten times or more. The V call is TRBV5-1, the J call TRBJ1-1; D not certain. CDR1 is SGHRS and CDR2 is YFSETQ in the germline V gene. The ends were cut back, 4 bases at V and 1 base at J, with 11 bases in the middle. This CDR3 has 14 residues. CDR3 protein: CASSLPDGNTEAFF. CDR3 nucleotide sequence: TGCGCCAGCAGCCTGCCGGACGGGAACACTGAAGCTTTCTTT.

The chain has TRBV6-1 and TRBJ2-6; 7 nucleotides align to TRBD1. Germline CDR1 is MNHNS and CDR2 is SASEGT. The CDR3 consists of 17 residues. V shed 6 bases and J 3 bases; nucleotides not matched to a gene: 11. CDR3 nucleotide sequence: TGTGCCAGCAGCCCGACTGACAGGGTTGGTGGGGCCAACGTCCTGACTTTC. Its protein product is CASSPTDRVGGANVLTF.

This clonotype was picked up many times. This chain links TRBV6-1 with TRBJ2-7, with 7 nucleotides matching TRBD1. The CDR3 covers 14 residues. Germline V gene data show CDR1 as MNHNS and CDR2 as SASEGT. Trimming at V came to 6 bases and at J to 0 bases, leaving 5 bases not matched to a gene. The CDR3 reads CASSDRAISYEQYF. The CDR3 DNA reads as TGTGCCAGCAGCGACAGGGCCATCTCCTACGAGCAGTACTTC.

J is TRBJ2-7 and V is TRBV6-1, with a possible D match to TRBD2 (5 bases). The ends were cut back, 3 bases at V and 2 bases at J, with 11 bases in the middle. There are 14 residues in the CDR3. Germline CDR1 reads MNHNS; CDR2 reads SASEGT. The CDR3 is CASSDSGPAYEQYF. The CDR3, as DNA: TGTGCCAGCAGTGACAGCGGTCCTGCCTACGAGCAGTACTTC.

This clonotype was seen a few times. A single base separates this from a much larger clone, so it may be a read error. The chain is built from TRBV7-2 and TRBJ1-1; possibly TRBD1 for D (5 bases). V was trimmed by 7 bases and J by 0 bases, leaving 12 bases between them. This CDR3 spans 14 amino acids. The germline CDR1 and CDR2 sequences are SGHTA and FQGNSA. The CDR3 DNA is TGTGCCAGCATCTGGGGGGGGATGAACACTGAAGCTTTCTTT. This codes for CASIWGGMNTEAFF.